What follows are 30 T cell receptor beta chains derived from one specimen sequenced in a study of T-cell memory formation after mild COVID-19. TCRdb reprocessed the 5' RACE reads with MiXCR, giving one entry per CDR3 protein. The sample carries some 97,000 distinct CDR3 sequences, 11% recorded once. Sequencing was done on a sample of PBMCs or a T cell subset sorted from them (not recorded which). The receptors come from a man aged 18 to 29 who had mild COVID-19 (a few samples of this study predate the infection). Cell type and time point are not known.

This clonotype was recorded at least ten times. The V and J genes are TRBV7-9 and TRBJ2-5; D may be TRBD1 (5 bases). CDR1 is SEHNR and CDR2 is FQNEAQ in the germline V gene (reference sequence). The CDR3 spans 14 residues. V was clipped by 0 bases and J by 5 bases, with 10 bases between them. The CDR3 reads CASSLARDIETQYF. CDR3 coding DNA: TGTGCCAGCAGCTTAGCCAGGGATATCGAGACCCAGTACTTC.

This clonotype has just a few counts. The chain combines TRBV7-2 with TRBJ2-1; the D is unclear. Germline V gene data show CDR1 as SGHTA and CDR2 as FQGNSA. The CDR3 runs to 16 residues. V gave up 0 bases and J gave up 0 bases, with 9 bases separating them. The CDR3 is CASSLAIQTSYNEQFF. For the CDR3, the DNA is TGTGCCAGCAGCTTAGCAATTCAAACCTCCTACAATGAGCAGTTCTTC. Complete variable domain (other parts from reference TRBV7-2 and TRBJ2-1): GAGVSQSPSNKVTEKGKDVELRCDPISGHTALYWYRQSLGQGLEFLIYFQGNSAPDKSGLPSDRFSAERTGGSVSTLTIQRTQQEDSAVYLCASSLAIQTSYNEQFFGPGTRLTVL.

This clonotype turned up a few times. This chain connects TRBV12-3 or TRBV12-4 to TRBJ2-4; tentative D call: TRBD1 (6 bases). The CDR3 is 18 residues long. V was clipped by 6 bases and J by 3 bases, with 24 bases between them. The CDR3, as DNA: TGTGCCAGCAGCCCAGAAGGCGAGGGGGAAAGAGGCAAAAACATTCAGTACTTC. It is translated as CASSPEGEGERGKNIQYF.

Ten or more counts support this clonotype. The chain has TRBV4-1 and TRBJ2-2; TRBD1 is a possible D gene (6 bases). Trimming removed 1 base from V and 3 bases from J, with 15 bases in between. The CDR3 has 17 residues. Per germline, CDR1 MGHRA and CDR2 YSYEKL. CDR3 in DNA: TGCGCCAGCAGCCAAGTATTGTGGACAGCGGACACCGGGGAGCTGTTTTTT. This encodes CASSQVLWTADTGELFF.

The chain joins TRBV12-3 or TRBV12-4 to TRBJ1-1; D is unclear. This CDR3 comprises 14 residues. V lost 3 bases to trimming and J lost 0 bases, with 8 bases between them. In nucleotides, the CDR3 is TGTGCCAGCAGTTTCCCCTCAGTGAACACTGAAGCTTTCTTT. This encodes CASSFPSVNTEAFF.

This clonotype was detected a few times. CDR3 loop: CATSDLDGGAVGNEQFF. The CDR3 DNA sequence: TGTGCCACCAGTGATTTGGACGGGGGGGCCGTGGGCAATGAGCAGTTCTTC. The chain combines TRBV24-1 with TRBJ2-1, with 8 positions matching TRBD2. Unmatched junction bases numbered 9, after V lost 0 bases and J lost 6 bases. CDR1 KGHDR and CDR2 SFDVKD come from the germline V gene. The CDR3 spans 17 residues.

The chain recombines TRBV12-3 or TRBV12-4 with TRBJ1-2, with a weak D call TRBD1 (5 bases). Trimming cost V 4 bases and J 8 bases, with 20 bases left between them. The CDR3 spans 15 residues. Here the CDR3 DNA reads TGTGCCAGCAGTTCCTTGACGGGACGAGGAGGAGGCTACACCTTC. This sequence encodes CASSSLTGRGGGYTF.

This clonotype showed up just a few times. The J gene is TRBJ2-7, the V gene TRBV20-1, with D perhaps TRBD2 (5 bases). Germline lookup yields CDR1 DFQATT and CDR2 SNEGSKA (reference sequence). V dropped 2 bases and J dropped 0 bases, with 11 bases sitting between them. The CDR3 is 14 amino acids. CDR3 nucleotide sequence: TGCAGTGCTAGAAACGGGGAAAGCTCCTACGAGCAGTACGTC. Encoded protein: CSARNGESSYEQYV.

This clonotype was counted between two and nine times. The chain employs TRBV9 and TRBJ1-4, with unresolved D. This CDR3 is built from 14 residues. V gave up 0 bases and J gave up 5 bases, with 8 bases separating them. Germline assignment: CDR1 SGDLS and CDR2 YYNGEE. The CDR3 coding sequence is TGTGCCAGCAGCGTAGACACGGAGAATGAAAAACTGTTTTTT. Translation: CASSVDTENEKLFF.

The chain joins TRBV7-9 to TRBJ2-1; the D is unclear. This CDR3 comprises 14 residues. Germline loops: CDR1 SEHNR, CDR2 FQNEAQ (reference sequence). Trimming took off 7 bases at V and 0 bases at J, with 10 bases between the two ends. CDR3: CASTQTGSYNEQFF. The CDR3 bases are TGTGCCAGCACCCAAACTGGCTCCTACAATGAGCAGTTCTTC.

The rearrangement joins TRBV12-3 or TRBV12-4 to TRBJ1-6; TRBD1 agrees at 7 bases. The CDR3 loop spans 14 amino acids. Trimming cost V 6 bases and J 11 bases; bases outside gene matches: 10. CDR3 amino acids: CASSDREGMAPLHF. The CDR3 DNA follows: TGTGCCAGCAGCGACAGGGAAGGTATGGCACCCCTCCACTTT.

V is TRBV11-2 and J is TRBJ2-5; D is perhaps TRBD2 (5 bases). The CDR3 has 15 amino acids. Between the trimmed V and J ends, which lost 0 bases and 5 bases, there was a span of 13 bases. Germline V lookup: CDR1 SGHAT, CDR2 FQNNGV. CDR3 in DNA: TGTGCCAGCAGCTTAGAGGCGGGTTTTTGGGAGACCCAGTACTTC. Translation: CASSLEAGFWETQYF.

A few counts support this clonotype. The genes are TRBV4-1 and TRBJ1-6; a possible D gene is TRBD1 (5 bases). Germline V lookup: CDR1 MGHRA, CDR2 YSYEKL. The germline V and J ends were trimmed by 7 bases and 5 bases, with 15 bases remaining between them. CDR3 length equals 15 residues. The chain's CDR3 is CASTTSGGDNSPLHF. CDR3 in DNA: TGCGCCAGCACTACAAGTGGGGGGGATAATTCACCCCTCCACTTT.

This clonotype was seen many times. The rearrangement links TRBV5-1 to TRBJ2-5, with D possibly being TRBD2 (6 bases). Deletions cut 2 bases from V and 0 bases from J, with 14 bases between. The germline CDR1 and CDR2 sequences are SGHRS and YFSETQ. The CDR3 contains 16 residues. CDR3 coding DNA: TGCGCCAGCAGCTTTATGGAGGGATATGACCAAGAGACCCAGTACTTC. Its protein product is CASSFMEGYDQETQYF.

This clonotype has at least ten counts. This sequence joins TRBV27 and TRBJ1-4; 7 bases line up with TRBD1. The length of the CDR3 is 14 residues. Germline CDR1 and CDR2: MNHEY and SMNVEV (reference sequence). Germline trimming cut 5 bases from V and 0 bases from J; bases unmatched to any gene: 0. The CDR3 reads CASSTGATNEKLFF. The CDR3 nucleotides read TGTGCCAGCAGTACAGGGGCAACTAATGAAAAACTGTTTTTT. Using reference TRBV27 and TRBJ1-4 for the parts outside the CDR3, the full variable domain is EAQVTQNPRYLITVTGKKLTVTCSQNMNHEYMSWYRQDPGLGLRQIYYSMNVEVTDKGDVPEGYKVSRKEKRNFPLILESPSPNQTSLYFCASSTGATNEKLFFGSGTQLSVL.

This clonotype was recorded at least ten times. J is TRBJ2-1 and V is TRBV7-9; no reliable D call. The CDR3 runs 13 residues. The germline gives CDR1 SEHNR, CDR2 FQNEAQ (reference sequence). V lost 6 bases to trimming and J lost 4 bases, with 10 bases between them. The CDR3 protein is CASSLGSYNEQFF. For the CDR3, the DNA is TGTGCCAGCAGTCTTGGGTCTTACAATGAGCAGTTCTTC.

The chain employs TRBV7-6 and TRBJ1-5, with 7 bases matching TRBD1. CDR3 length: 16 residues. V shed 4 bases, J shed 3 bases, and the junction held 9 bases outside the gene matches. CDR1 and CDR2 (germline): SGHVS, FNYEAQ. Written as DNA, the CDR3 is TGTGCCAGCAGCTCTCATCCGGGACAGTTCAATCAGCCCCAGCATTTT. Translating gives CASSSHPGQFNQPQHF.

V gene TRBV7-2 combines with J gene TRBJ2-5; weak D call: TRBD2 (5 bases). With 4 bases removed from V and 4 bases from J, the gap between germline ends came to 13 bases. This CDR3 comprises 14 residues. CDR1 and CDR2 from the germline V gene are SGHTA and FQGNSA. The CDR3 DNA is TGTGCCAGCAGCTATAACGGGGTTCGAGAGACCCAGTACTTC. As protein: CASSYNGVRETQYF.

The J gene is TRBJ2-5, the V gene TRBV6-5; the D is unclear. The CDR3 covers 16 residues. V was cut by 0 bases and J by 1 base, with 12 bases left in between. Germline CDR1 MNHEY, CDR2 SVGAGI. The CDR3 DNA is TGTGCCAGCAGTTACTCAGCAGGCAACAGCCAAGAGACCCAGTACTTC. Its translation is CASSYSAGNSQETQYF.

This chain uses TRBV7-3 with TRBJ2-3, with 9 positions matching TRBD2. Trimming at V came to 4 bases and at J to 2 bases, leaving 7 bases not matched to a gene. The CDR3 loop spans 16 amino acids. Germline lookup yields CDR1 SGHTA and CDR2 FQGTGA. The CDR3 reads CASSSIAGELTDTQYF. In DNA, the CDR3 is TGTGCCAGCAGCTCAATAGCGGGGGAACTCACAGATACGCAGTATTTT.

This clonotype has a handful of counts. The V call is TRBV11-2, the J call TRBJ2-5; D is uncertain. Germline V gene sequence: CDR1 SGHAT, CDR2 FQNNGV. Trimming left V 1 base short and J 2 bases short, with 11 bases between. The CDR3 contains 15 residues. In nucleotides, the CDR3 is TGTGCCAGCAGCTTAGCCACGGACGGGCAAGAGACCCAGTACTTC. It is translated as CASSLATDGQETQYF.

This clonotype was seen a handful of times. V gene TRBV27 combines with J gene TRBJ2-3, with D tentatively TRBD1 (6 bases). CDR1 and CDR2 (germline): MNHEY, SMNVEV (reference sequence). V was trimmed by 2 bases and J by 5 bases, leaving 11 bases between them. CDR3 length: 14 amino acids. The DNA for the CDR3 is TGTGCCAGCAGTTTAGGGGGCCCCGGAGATACGCAGTATTTT. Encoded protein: CASSLGGPGDTQYF.

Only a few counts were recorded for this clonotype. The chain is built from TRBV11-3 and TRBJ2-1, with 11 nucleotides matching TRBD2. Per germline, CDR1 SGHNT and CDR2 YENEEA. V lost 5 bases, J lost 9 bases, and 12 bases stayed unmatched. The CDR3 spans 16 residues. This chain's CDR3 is CASSKGLAGGIIEQFF. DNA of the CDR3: TGTGCCAGCAGCAAGGGGCTAGCGGGGGGCATCATTGAGCAGTTCTTC.

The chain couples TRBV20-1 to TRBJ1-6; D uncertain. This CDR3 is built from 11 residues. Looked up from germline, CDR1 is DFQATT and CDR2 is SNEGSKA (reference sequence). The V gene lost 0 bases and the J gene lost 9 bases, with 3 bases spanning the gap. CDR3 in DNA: TGCAGTGCTAGAGAAGGTTCACCCCTCCACTTT. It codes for CSAREGSPLHF.

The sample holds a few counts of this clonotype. Written as DNA, the CDR3 is TGTGCCATCAGTGAGTCGGTCAGCCTCAATCAGCCCCAGCATTTT. Translating it yields CAISESVSLNQPQHF. J is TRBJ1-5 and V is TRBV10-3, with D uncertain. The CDR3 spans 15 residues. Per germline, CDR1 ENHRY and CDR2 SYGVKD. Trimming pared 0 bases from V and 3 bases from J, leaving 9 bases between.

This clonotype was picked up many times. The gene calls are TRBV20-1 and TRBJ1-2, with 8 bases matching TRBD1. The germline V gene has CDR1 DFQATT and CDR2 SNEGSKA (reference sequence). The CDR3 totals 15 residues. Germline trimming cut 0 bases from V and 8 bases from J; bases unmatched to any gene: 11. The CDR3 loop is CSARDSGTGNLGYTF. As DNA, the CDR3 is TGCAGTGCTAGAGACTCCGGGACAGGCAATCTGGGCTACACCTTC.

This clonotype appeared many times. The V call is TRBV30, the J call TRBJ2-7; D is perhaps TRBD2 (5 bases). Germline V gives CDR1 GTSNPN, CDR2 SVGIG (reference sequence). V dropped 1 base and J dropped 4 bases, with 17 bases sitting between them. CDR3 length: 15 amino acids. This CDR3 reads CAWSAGLPVIYEQYF. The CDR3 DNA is TGTGCCTGGAGTGCTGGACTCCCAGTGATTTACGAGCAGTACTTC.

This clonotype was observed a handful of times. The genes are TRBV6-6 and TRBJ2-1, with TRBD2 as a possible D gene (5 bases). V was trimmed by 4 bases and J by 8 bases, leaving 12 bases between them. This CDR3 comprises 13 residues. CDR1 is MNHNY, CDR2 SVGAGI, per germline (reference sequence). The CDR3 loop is CASSFGLAYEQFF. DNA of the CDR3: TGTGCCAGCAGTTTCGGGCTAGCTTATGAGCAGTTCTTC.

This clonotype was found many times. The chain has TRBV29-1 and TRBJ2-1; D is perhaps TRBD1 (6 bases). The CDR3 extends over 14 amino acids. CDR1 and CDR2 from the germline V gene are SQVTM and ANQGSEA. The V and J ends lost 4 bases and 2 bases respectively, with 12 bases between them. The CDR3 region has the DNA TGCAGCGTTGTATCACAGGGTACCTACAATGAGCAGTTCTTC. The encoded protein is CSVVSQGTYNEQFF.

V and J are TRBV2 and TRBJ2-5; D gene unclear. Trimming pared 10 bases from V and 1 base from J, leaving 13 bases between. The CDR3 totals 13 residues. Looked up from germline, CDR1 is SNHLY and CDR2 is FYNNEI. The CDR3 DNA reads TGTGCCACGACGATGCCAGGCCAAGAGACCCAGTACTTC. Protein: CATTMPGQETQYF.